This entry concerns a single T cell receptor (beta chain). What it binds is unknown. MiXCR, run by TCRdb on the 5' RACE reads, gives a single entry per CDR3 protein. The sample records tens of thousands of distinct CDR3 sequences, 6.9% being singletons. This record comes from a study of spatial heterogeneity in lung cancer. Study-wide findings and caveats: TCRs found ubiquitously expanded in tumor appeared in blood more at resection than at follow-up.

Time point reported: sample taken at primary tumor resection. In each case, whole RNA from tumor, nontumor lung or frozen PBMC was sequenced unsorted. The donor group consisted of under 95 patients who had untreated, early-stage non-small cell lung cancer. CDR1 and CDR2 (germline): SEHNR, FQNEAQ (reference sequence). The CDR3 covers 15 residues. J was trimmed by 0 bases and V by 6 bases; bases with no gene match: 4. The TCR comes from a male donor with early-stage non-small cell lung cancer. Sequences were derived from PBMCs, sampled at surgery. V and J are TRBV7-9 and TRBJ2-2; TRBD1 matches at 7 bases. The chain's CDR3 is CASSRDSSNTGELFF. The CDR3 nucleotides are TGTGCCAGCAGTCGGGACAGCTCGAACACCGGGGAGCTGTTTTTT. The variable domain in full, completed from reference TRBV7-9 and TRBJ2-2, reads DTGVSQNPRHKITKRGQNVTFRCDPISEHNRLYWYRQTLGQGPEFLTYFQNEAQLEKSRLLSDRFSAERPKGSFSTLEIQRTEQGDSAMYLCASSRDSSNTGELFFGEGSRLTVL.